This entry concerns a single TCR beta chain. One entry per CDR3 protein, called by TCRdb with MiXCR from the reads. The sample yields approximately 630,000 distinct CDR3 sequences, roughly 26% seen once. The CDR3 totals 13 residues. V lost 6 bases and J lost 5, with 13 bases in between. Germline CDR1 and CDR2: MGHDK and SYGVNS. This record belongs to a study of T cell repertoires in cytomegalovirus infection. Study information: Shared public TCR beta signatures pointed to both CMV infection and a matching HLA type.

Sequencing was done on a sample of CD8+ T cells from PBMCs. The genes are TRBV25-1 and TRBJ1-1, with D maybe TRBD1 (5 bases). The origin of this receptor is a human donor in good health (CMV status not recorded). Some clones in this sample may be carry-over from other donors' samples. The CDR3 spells CASRSTGYTEAFF. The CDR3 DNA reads TGTGCCAGCAGAAGCACAGGATATACTGAAGCTTTCTTT.